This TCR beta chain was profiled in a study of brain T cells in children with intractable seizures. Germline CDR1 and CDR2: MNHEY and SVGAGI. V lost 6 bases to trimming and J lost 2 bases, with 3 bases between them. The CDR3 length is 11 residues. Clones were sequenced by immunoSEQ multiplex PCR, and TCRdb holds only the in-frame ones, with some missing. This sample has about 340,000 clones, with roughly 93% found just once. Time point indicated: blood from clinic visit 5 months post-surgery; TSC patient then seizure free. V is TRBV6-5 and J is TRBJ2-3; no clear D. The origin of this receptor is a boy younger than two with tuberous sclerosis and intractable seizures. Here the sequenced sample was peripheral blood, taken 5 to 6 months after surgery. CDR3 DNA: TGTGCCAGCAGATTCACAGATACGCAGTATTTT. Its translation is CASRFTDTQYF.